The 21 T cell receptor beta chains given below trace back to one sample, sequenced in a study of T-cell memory formation after mild COVID-19. Using its own MiXCR run on the 5' RACE reads, TCRdb lists one record per CDR3 protein. The sample has approximately 290,000 distinct CDR3 sequences, around 8% seen once. Sample: PBMCs or a T cell subset sorted from them (not recorded which). These receptors were taken from a man younger than 35 who had mild COVID-19 (a few samples of this study predate the infection). Cell type and time point are not known.

The V and J genes are TRBV4-1 and TRBJ2-3, with D possibly called TRBD1 or TRBD2 (5 bases each). CDR3 length: 12 amino acids. CDR1 and CDR2 from the germline V gene are MGHRA and YSYEKL. Trimming took off 6 bases at V and 6 bases at J, with 10 bases between the two ends. The CDR3 nucleotides read TGCGCCAGCAGGCACGGGACCGATACGCAGTATTTT. Protein product: CASRHGTDTQYF.

This clonotype was detected many times. The V call is TRBV20-1, the J call TRBJ2-7; the match to TRBD1 covers 7 bases. The CDR3 contains 17 residues. CDR1 is DFQATT and CDR2 is SNEGSKA in the germline V gene (reference sequence). Trimming cost V 3 bases and J 5 bases; bases outside gene matches: 19. The CDR3 DNA is TGCAGTGCTAGGGCGTCGCTGACAGGGAGATATGAGGACGAGCAGTACTTC. This translates into CSARASLTGRYEDEQYF.

This clonotype was found a few times. The chain is built from TRBV12-3 or TRBV12-4 and TRBJ1-6; 7 bases map to TRBD1. V shed 2 bases and J 8 bases; nucleotides not matched to a gene: 3. This CDR3 has 14 amino acids. CDR3 coding DNA: TGTGCCAGCAGTTTAAGGGGGCAAGATTCACCCCTCCACTTT. It codes for CASSLRGQDSPLHF.

The chain employs TRBV10-3 and TRBJ2-7, with a possible D match to TRBD1 (6 bases). V was clipped by 2 bases and J by 2 bases, with 13 bases between them. Germline-derived CDR1 and CDR2 are ENHRY and SYGVKD. This CDR3 has 15 residues. The CDR3 loop is CAISERPGHPYEQYV. The CDR3 region has the DNA TGTGCCATCAGTGAGCGACCGGGACACCCCTACGAGCAGTACGTC.

The table lists this clonotype with a few counts. The J gene is TRBJ2-7, the V gene TRBV4-3; tentative D call: TRBD2 (5 bases). With 0 bases removed from V and 1 base from J, the gap between germline ends came to 7 bases. CDR1 is LGHNA, CDR2 YSLEER, per germline. This CDR3 contains 14 residues. The CDR3: CASSQDRDSYEQYF. Written as DNA, the CDR3 is TGCGCCAGCAGCCAAGATCGGGATTCCTACGAGCAGTACTTC.

The rearrangement uses TRBV12-3 or TRBV12-4 and TRBJ2-4, with D tentatively TRBD1 or TRBD2 (5 bases each). CDR3 length equals 13 residues. V lost 0 bases, J lost 16 bases, and 16 bases lay in between. Here the CDR3 DNA reads TGTGCCAGCAGTTTAGCCCTAGAACTAGGGGTTTACTTC. Translated, it gives CASSLALELGVYF.

Comments on this clonotype: This may stem from a read error, because a much larger clone lies one nucleotide away. V gene TRBV20-1 combines with J gene TRBJ2-5; 8 bases agree with TRBD2. The CDR3 is 14 amino acids. Looked up from germline, CDR1 is DFQATT and CDR2 is SNEGSKA (reference sequence). CDR3 sequence: CRAPVAGSMETQYF. The CDR3 bases are TGCAGGGCCCCCGTAGCGGGGAGTATGGAGACCCAGTACTTC.

The sample holds a few counts of this clonotype. This chain connects TRBV18 to TRBJ1-1; 8 bases line up with TRBD1. The CDR3 consists of 15 residues. V lost 5 bases to trimming and J lost 2 bases; unmatched junction nucleotides: 7. CDR1 and CDR2 from the germline V gene are KGHSH and LQKENI. This chain's CDR3 is CASSSVTGGNTEAFF. CDR3 sequence (DNA): TGTGCCAGCTCATCGGTCACAGGGGGTAACACTGAAGCTTTCTTT.

This clonotype showed up just a few times. The rearrangement joins TRBV7-2 to TRBJ1-2, with D tentatively TRBD1 (5 bases). CDR1 SGHTA and CDR2 FQGNSA come from the germline V gene. V lost 3 bases to trimming and J lost 2 bases, with 10 bases between them. CDR3 size: 14 residues. DNA of the CDR3: TGTGCCAGCAGCTTTGGGGGACGGAACTATGGCTACACCTTC. It is translated as CASSFGGRNYGYTF.

There are many counts of this clonotype. This rearrangement joins TRBV7-9 to TRBJ2-7; D gene ambiguous. Germline V gene data show CDR1 as SEHNR and CDR2 as FQNEAQ (reference sequence). The V and J ends lost 3 bases and 0 bases respectively, with 6 bases between them. The CDR3 extends over 13 amino acids. In DNA form, the CDR3 reads TGTGCCAGCAGCTTGTACAGCTCCTACGAGCAGTACGTC. Encoded protein: CASSLYSSYEQYV.

This clonotype appeared a few times. This chain uses TRBV5-1 with TRBJ2-5; D tentatively reads TRBD1 or TRBD2 (5 bases each). This CDR3 has 15 amino acids. Germline V gene lookup returns CDR1 SGHRS and CDR2 YFSETQ. The ends were cut back, 1 base at V and 5 bases at J, with 15 bases in the middle. CDR3 in DNA: TGCGCCAGCAGCTTGCCAGGGAGTATGGGGGAGACCCAGTACTTC. Its translation: CASSLPGSMGETQYF.

This clonotype has only a few counts. The V call is TRBV7-2, the J call TRBJ1-5; D is undetermined. The V end lost 3 bases, the J end lost 2 bases, and 11 bases lay between the germline ends. Germline CDR1 is SGHTA and CDR2 is FQGNSA. This CDR3 region has 15 residues. For the CDR3, the DNA is TGTGCCAGCAGCTTGGCCTTGGCAGGCAATCAGCCCCAGCATTTT. Translated, it gives CASSLALAGNQPQHF.

This clonotype was picked up many times. The chain employs TRBV4-2 and TRBJ2-1; 8 bases are a match to TRBD2. The CDR3 runs to 18 residues. V shed 0 bases and J 2 bases; nucleotides not matched to a gene: 9. Germline V gene sequence: CDR1 LGHNA, CDR2 YNFKEQ. The CDR3 region is CASSQDPLAGSPYNEQFF. CDR3 sequence (DNA): TGTGCCAGCAGCCAAGATCCTCTAGCGGGCAGCCCCTACAATGAGCAGTTCTTC.

This clonotype appeared a few times. This sequence joins TRBV20-1 and TRBJ2-3; D gene ambiguous. Looked up from germline, CDR1 is DFQATT and CDR2 is SNEGSKA (reference sequence). The CDR3 runs 10 residues. The V end was cut by 6 bases, the J end by 5 bases, with 6 bases between. DNA for the CDR3: TGCAGTGCGTTGAAAGATACGCAGTATTTT. This sequence encodes CSALKDTQYF.

This clonotype occurred a few times. The rearrangement links TRBV3-1 to TRBJ1-6; 7 nucleotides line up with TRBD1. This CDR3 is built from 16 residues. V lost 4 bases and J lost 4; bases outside the gene matches: 7. The germline V gene encodes CDR1 LGHDT and CDR2 YNNKEL (reference sequence). The CDR3 region is CASSRYEGQYNSPLHF. The CDR3 nucleotides read TGTGCCAGCAGCCGATATGAGGGACAGTATAATTCACCCCTCCACTTT.

In its sample, this clonotype was seen a few times. The chain joins TRBV5-1 to TRBJ1-2, with a weak D call TRBD1 (5 bases). The CDR3 is 16 residues long. V lost 0 bases to trimming and J lost 2 bases, with 14 bases between them. Germline V gives CDR1 SGHRS, CDR2 YFSETQ. CDR3 sequence reads: CASSLGSTEGNYGYTF. The CDR3 region has the DNA TGCGCCAGCAGCTTGGGGTCGACAGAGGGGAACTATGGCTACACCTTC.

There are many counts of this clonotype. The CDR3 reads CASRLTSEADTQYF. In DNA, the CDR3 is TGCGCCAGCAGGTTAACTAGCGAGGCAGATACGCAGTATTTT. The V call is TRBV5-1, the J call TRBJ2-3; 7 bases fit TRBD2. Trimming took 5 bases from V and 4 from J; bases not matched to a gene: 7. The CDR3 sequence is 14 residues long. From germline, CDR1 is SGHRS and CDR2 YFSETQ.

There are a few counts of this clonotype. This chain uses TRBV2 with TRBJ2-7, with D possibly being TRBD2 (5 bases). The CDR3 runs to 11 residues. Between the trimmed V and J ends, which lost 8 bases and 4 bases, there was a span of 9 bases. The germline gives CDR1 SNHLY, CDR2 FYNNEI. CDR3 sequence (DNA): TGTGCCAGCGGGCTAGCTTACGAGCAGTACGTC. This sequence encodes CASGLAYEQYV.

A few counts support this clonotype. The CDR3 sequence is CASSPMPTGANTGELFF. The CDR3 DNA reads TGTGCCAGCAGCCCCATGCCGACAGGGGCCAACACCGGGGAGCTGTTTTTT. This chain connects TRBV3-2 to TRBJ2-2; the D call TRBD1 from the table was never checked on the DNA. TRBV3-2 is a known pseudogene. CDR3 length: 17 amino acids.

J is TRBJ2-1 and V is TRBV3-1, with 9 bases identical to TRBD2. With V trimmed by 3 bases and J by 3 bases, 3 bases remained unmatched. The CDR3 totals 15 residues. Germline V lookup: CDR1 LGHDT, CDR2 YNNKEL (reference sequence). This CDR3 reads CASSQPSGDYNEQFF. The CDR3 DNA is TGTGCCAGCAGCCAGCCTAGCGGGGACTACAATGAGCAGTTCTTC.

This sequence joins TRBV6-1 and TRBJ1-1; D is possibly TRBD1 (5 bases). Trimming took off 4 bases at V and 3 bases at J, with 18 bases between the two ends. The CDR3 is 16 residues long. Germline V gene data show CDR1 as MNHNS and CDR2 as SASEGT. The CDR3 coding sequence is TGTGCCAGCAGTGCCCCCGCCGCCCTAGGGGACACTGAAGCTTTCTTT. It yields the protein CASSAPAALGDTEAFF.